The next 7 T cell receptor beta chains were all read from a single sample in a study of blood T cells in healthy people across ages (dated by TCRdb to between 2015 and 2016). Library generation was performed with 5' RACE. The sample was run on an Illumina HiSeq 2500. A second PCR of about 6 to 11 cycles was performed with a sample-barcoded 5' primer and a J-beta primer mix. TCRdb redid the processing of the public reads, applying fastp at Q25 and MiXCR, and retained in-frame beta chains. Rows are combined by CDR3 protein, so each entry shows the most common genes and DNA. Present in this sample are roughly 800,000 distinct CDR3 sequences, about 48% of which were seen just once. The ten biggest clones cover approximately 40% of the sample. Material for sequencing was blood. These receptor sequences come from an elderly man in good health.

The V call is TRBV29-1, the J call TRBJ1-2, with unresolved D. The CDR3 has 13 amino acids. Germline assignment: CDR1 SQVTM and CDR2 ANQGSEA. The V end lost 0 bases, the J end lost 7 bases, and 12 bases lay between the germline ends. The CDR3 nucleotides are TGCAGCGTTGAAGATCGCGACCGAAGTGGCTACACCTTC. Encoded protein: CSVEDRDRSGYTF.

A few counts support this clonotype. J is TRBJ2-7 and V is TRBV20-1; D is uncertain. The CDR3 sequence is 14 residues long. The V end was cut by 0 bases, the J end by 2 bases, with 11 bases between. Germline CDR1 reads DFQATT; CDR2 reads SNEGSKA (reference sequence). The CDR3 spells CSARDWLSPYEQYF. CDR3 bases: TGCAGTGCTAGAGATTGGTTGTCACCCTACGAGCAGTACTTC.

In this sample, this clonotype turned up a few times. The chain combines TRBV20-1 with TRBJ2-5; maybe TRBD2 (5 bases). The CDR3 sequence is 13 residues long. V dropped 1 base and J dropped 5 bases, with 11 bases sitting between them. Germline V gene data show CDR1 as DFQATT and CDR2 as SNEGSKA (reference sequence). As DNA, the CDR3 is TGCAGTGCTAGAGTCCCCGGGGTGGAGACCCAGTACTTC. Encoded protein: CSARVPGVETQYF.

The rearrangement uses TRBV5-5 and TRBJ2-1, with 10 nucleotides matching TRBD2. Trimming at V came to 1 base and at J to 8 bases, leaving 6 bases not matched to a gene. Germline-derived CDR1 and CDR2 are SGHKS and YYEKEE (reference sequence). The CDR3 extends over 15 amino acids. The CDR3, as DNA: TGTGCCAGCAGCTTGATTCCTAGCGGGAGTGATGAGCAGTTCTTC. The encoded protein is CASSLIPSGSDEQFF.

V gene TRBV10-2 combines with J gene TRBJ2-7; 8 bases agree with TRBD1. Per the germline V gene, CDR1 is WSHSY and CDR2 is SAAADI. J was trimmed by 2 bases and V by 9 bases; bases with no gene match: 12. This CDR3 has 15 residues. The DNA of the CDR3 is TGCGCCAGTTTGTACAGGGGGTCTGGGGCCTACGAGCAGTACTTC. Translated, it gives CASLYRGSGAYEQYF.

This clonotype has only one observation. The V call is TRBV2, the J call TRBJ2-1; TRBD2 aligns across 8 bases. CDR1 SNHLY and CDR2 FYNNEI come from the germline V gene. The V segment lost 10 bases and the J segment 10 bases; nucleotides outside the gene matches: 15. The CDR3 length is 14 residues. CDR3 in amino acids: CAITLGLDFSEQFF. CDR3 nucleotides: TGTGCCATTACGCTGGGACTAGATTTTTCCGAGCAGTTCTTC.

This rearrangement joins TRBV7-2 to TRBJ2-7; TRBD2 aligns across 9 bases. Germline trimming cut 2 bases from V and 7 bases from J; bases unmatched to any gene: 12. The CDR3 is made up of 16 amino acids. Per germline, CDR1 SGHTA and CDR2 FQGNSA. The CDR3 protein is CASSLSAGGHYNEQYF. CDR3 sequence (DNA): TGTGCCAGCAGCTTATCCGCGGGAGGGCACTACAATGAGCAGTACTTC.